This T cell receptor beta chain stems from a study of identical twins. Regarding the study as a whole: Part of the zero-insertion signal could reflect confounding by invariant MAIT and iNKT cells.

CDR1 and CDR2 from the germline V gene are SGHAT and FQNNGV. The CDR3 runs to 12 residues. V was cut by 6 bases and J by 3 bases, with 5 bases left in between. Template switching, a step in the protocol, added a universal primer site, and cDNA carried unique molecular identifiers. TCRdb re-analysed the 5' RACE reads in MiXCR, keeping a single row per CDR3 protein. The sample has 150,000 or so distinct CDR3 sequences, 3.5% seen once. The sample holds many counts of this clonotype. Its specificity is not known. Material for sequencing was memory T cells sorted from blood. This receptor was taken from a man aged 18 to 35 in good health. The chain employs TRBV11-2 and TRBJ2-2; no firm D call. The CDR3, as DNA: TGTGCCAGCAGTCATCACACCGGGGAGCTGTTTTTT. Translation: CASSHHTGELFF.